This T cell receptor (beta chain) was captured by sequencing in a study of identical twins. MiXCR, run by TCRdb on the 5' RACE reads, gives a single entry per CDR3 protein. The table lists some 1,700,000 distinct CDR3 sequences, less than 35% of them singletons. The TCR sequence derives from a newborn girl in good health. Input material: cord blood.

CDR3 loop: CATSDTRPDTQYF. CDR3 DNA sequence: TGTGCCACCAGTGATACACGCCCAGATACGCAGTATTTT. The V call is TRBV24-1, the J call TRBJ2-3; D unclear. Germline V gene sequence: CDR1 KGHDR, CDR2 SFDVKD. Trimming took 3 bases from V and 4 from J, leaving 7 bases between them. This CDR3 contains 13 residues.